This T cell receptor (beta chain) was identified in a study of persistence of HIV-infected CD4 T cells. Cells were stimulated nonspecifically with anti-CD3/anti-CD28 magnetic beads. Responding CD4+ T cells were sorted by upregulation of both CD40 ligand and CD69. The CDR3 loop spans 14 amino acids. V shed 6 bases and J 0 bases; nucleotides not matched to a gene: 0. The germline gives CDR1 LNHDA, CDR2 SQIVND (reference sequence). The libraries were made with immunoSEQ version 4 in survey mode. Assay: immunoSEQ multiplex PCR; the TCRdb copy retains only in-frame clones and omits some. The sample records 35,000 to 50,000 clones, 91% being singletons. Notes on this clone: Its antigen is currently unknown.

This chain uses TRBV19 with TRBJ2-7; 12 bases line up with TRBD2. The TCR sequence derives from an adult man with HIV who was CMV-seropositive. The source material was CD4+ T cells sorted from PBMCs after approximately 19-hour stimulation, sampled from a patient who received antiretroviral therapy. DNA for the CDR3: TGTGCCAGTAGGACTAGCGGGGGCTCCTACGAGCAGTACTTC. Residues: CASRTSGGSYEQYF.